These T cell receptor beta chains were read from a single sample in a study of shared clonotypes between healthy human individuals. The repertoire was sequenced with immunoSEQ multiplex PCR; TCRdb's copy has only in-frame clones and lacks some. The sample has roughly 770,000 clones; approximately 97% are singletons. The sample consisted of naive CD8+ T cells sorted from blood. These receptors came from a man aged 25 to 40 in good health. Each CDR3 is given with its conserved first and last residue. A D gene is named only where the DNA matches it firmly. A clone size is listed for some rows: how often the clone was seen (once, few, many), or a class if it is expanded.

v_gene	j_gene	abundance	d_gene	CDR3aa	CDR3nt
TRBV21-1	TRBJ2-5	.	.	CASSNRGSETQYF	TGTGCCAGCAGCAATAGGGGGTCGGAGACCCAGTACTTC
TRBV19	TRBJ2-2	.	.	CASSIRLGEAGELFF	TGTGCCAGTAGTATCCGCTTAGGGGAGGCCGGGGAGCTGTTTTTT
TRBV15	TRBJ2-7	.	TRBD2	CATSPPSGTHEQYF	TGTGCCACCAGTCCCCCCAGCGGGACCCACGAGCAGTACTTC
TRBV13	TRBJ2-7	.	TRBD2	CASLKAGGLSYEQYF	TGTGCCAGTTTAAAAGCGGGAGGCCTCTCCTACGAGCAGTACTTC
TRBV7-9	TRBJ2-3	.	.	CASSPGGPTDTQYF	TGTGCCAGCAGCCCCGGAGGCCCCACAGATACGCAGTATTTT
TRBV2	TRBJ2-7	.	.	CASSELARTLFYEQYF	TGTGCCAGCAGCGAATTAGCCCGAACGTTATTTTACGAGCAGTACTTC
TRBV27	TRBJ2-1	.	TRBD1	CASSGQGINEQFF	TGTGCCAGCAGCGGACAGGGTATAAATGAGCAGTTCTTC
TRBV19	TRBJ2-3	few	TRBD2	CASSASGWADTQYF	TGTGCCAGTAGTGCTAGCGGATGGGCAGATACGCAGTATTTT
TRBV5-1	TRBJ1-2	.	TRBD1	CASSSGQGAGYGYTF	TGCGCCAGCAGCTCTGGGCAGGGGGCAGGTTATGGCTACACCTTC
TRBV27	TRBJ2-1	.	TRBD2	CASGTLTSGGPNEQFF	TGTGCCAGCGGTACCCTGACTAGCGGGGGCCCCAATGAGCAGTTCTTC
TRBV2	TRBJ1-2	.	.	CASRRGYYGYTF	TGTGCCAGCAGAAGGGGGTACTATGGCTACACCTTC
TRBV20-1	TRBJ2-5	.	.	CSARDGASQYF	TGCAGTGCTAGGGATGGGGCGTCCCAGTACTTC
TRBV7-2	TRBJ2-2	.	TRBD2	CASSSPEREGNTGELFF	TGTGCCAGCAGCTCGCCGGAGCGGGAGGGGAACACCGGGGAGCTGTTTTTT
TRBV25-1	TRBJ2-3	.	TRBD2	CASSVLAGVPDTQYF	TGTGCCAGCAGTGTTCTAGCGGGAGTCCCAGATACGCAGTATTTT
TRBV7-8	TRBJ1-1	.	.	CASSFGGNTEAFF	TGTGCCAGCAGCTTCGGGGGGAACACTGAAGCTTTCTTT
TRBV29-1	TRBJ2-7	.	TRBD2	CSVDGLAGGGEGYEQYF	TGCAGCGTTGACGGACTAGCGGGAGGTGGAGAGGGGTACGAGCAGTACTTC
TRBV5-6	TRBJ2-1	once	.	CASSRPRDWEVEQFF	TGTGCCAGCAGCCGCCCTAGGGACTGGGAAGTTGAGCAGTTCTTC
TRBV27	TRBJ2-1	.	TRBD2	CASSILAGGPEQFF	TGTGCCAGCAGTATCCTAGCGGGAGGACCTGAGCAGTTCTTC
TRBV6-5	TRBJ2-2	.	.	CASSSSRDANTGELFF	TGTGCCAGCAGTTCGTCCCGGGACGCTAACACCGGGGAGCTGTTTTTT
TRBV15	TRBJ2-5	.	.	CATSGVLMGETQYF	TGTGCCACCAGCGGGGTTCTAATGGGCGAGACCCAGTACTTC
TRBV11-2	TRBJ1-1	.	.	CASSSYLEAFF	TGTGCCAGCAGCTCATACCTTGAAGCTTTCTTT
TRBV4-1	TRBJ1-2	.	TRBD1	CASSPMGQDRNYGYTF	TGCGCCAGCAGCCCGATGGGACAGGACAGAAACTATGGCTACACCTTC
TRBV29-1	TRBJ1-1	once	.	CSVARGDYTEAFF	TGCAGCGTTGCCCGCGGGGATTACACTGAAGCTTTCTTT
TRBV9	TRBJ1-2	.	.	CASSVSSGTTYGYTF	TGTGCCAGCAGCGTAAGTTCCGGGACAACCTATGGCTACACCTTC
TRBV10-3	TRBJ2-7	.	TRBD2	CAISGAGGTYEQYF	TGTGCCATCAGTGGGGCGGGAGGCACCTACGAGCAGTACTTC
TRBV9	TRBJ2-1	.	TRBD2	CASSVKAGAMNDEQFF	TGTGCCAGCAGCGTCAAAGCGGGAGCGATGAACGATGAGCAGTTCTTC
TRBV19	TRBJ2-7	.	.	CASSITTSSYEQYF	TGTGCCAGTAGTATAACCACTAGTTCCTACGAGCAGTACTTC
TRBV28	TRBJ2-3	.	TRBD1	CASRKQGARTDTQYF	TGTGCCAGCAGAAAACAGGGGGCCCGTACAGATACGCAGTATTTT
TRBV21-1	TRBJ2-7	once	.	CASTFGEGTSIDYEQYF	.
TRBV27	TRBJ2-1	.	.	CASSSRNNEQFF	TGTGCCAGCAGTTCGAGAAACAATGAGCAGTTCTTC
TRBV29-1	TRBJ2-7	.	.	CSVDMGLNEQYF	TGCAGCGTTGATATGGGTCTGAACGAGCAGTACTTC
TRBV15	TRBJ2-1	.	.	CATSRDMDSSYNEQFF	TGCGCCACCAGCAGAGATATGGATAGCTCCTACAATGAGCAGTTCTTC
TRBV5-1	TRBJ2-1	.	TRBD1	CASSLARDRDNEQFF	TGCGCCAGCAGCTTGGCCAGGGACAGGGACAATGAGCAGTTCTTC
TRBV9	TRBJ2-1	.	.	CASSVEGRPFSYNEQFF	TGTGCCAGCAGCGTAGAAGGGAGGCCCTTCTCCTACAATGAGCAGTTCTTC
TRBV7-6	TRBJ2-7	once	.	CASRDQGSGEQYF	TGTGCCAGCAGGGACCAGGGTTCGGGGGAGCAGTACTTC
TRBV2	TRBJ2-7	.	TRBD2	CATYRGAGGIYEQYF	TGTGCCACCTACCGGGGAGCGGGAGGGATTTACGAGCAGTACTTC
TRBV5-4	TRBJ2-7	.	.	CASSLLGAGLDEQYF	TGTGCCAGCAGCTTGTTGGGGGCGGGCTTGGACGAGCAGTACTTC
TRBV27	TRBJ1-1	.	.	CASSLGWGVNTEAFF	TGTGCCAGCAGCCTAGGGTGGGGGGTTAACACTGAAGCTTTCTTT
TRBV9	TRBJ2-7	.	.	CASSLVPGEQYF	TGTGCCAGCAGCTTAGTCCCCGGCGAGCAGTACTTC
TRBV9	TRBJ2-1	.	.	CASTPGGDNEQFF	TGTGCCAGCACCCCCGGCGGGGATAATGAGCAGTTCTTC